A single sample gave rise to the 19 T cell receptor beta chains below, sequenced in a study of blood T cell repertoires in COVID-19. The protocol was immunoSEQ multiplex PCR, while the TCRdb copy is restricted to in-frame clones and leaves out a portion. The sample consists of some 100,000 clones, approximately 83% of them appearing once. The sample taken for sequencing was PBMCs or T cells enriched from blood (not recorded which). Source of these receptors: a woman aged 45-60 years who had recovered from COVID-19.

The chain combines TRBV24-1 with TRBJ2-1; tentative D call: TRBD2 (6 bases). With 3 bases removed from V and 7 bases from J, the gap between germline ends came to 15 bases. The CDR3 loop spans 15 amino acids. Germline V gene sequence: CDR1 KGHDR, CDR2 SFDVKD. CDR3 in amino acids: CATSDPGWGGNEQFF. CDR3 bases: TGTGCCACCAGTGATCCCGGGTGGGGAGGAAATGAGCAGTTCTTC.

This clone was observed a handful of times. This chain links TRBV2 with TRBJ1-3; 11 nucleotides match TRBD1. The germline V gene encodes CDR1 SNHLY and CDR2 FYNNEI. The CDR3 runs to 15 residues. V lost 7 bases and J lost 0; bases outside the gene matches: 2. DNA for the CDR3: TGTGCCAGCACGGGGACAGGGGGCTCTGGAAACACCATATATTTT. This sequence encodes CASTGTGGSGNTIYF.

V gene TRBV6-5 combines with J gene TRBJ2-7, with a possible D match to TRBD2 (6 bases). CDR1 MNHEY and CDR2 SVGAGI come from the germline V gene. The CDR3 totals 11 residues. V was cut by 6 bases and J by 6 bases, with 9 bases left in between. This chain's CDR3 is CASSPGGEQYF. CDR3 DNA: TGTGCCAGCAGCCCCGGGGGCGAGCAGTACTTC.

The gene calls are TRBV12-3 or TRBV12-4 and TRBJ2-3, with TRBD2 matching over 7 bases. The V and J ends lost 2 bases and 6 bases, in that order; junction bases with no gene match: 2. The CDR3 has 13 amino acids. As DNA, the CDR3 is TGTGCCAGCAGTTTACGAGCGGGGGATACGCAGTATTTT. Translated, it gives CASSLRAGDTQYF.

This clone appeared a few times. This sequence joins TRBV2 and TRBJ1-5; D remains unclear. Germline loops: CDR1 SNHLY, CDR2 FYNNEI. V was trimmed by 7 bases and J by 0 bases, leaving 10 bases between them. The CDR3 is made up of 14 amino acids. The CDR3 DNA is TGTGCCAGCATGCTTGGCTTTAGCAATCAGCCCCAGCATTTT. Protein sequence: CASMLGFSNQPQHF.

The V call is TRBV11-1, the J call TRBJ2-1, with 10 bases lining up with TRBD1. Trimming cost V 5 bases and J 4 bases; bases outside gene matches: 5. There are 15 residues in the CDR3. Germline CDR1 is SGHAT and CDR2 is FQDESV (reference sequence). CDR3: CASSPGDRGYNEQFF. CDR3 in DNA: TGTGCCAGCAGCCCAGGGGACAGGGGTTACAATGAGCAGTTCTTC.

V gene TRBV19 combines with J gene TRBJ2-5; D uncertain. CDR3 size: 12 residues. CDR1 and CDR2 (germline): LNHDA, SQIVND (reference sequence). Trimming stripped 8 bases from V and 2 bases from J, with 9 bases between. As DNA, the CDR3 is TGTGCCAGTGCTCAGACACAAGAGACCCAGTACTTC. This translates into CASAQTQETQYF.

The chain joins TRBV6-2 or TRBV6-3 to TRBJ2-1, with TRBD2 matching over 9 bases. Germline V gene lookup returns CDR1 MNHEY and CDR2 SVGEGT. Trimming cost V 0 bases and J 5 bases; bases outside gene matches: 5. The CDR3 contains 16 residues. The CDR3 DNA reads TGTGCCAGCAGTTACTCGGCGACTAGCGGAAACAATGAGCAGTTCTTC. This translates into CASSYSATSGNNEQFF.

V usage is TRBV2 and J usage is TRBJ2-5; perhaps TRBD2 as D (5 bases). V was pared by 7 bases and J by 2 bases, with 17 bases between. Germline CDR1 SNHLY, CDR2 FYNNEI. The CDR3 runs 15 residues. The CDR3, as DNA: TGTGCCAGCACCCGGCAGCGGAAGCCTCAAGAGACCCAGTACTTC. It specifies CASTRQRKPQETQYF. Looking up the rest from reference TRBV2 and TRBJ2-5 gives the full variable domain: EPEVTQTPSHQVTQMGQEVILRCVPISNHLYFYWYRQILGQKVEFLVSFYNNEISEKSEIFDDQFSVERPDGSNFTLKIRSTKLEDSAMYFCASTRQRKPQETQYFGPGTRLLVL.

In this sample, this clone turned up a few times. The chain carries TRBV6-6 and TRBJ1-1; D perhaps matches TRBD1 (6 bases). The length of the CDR3 is 14 residues. The germline V gene has CDR1 MNHNY and CDR2 SVGAGI (reference sequence). With 7 bases removed from V and 1 base from J, the gap between germline ends came to 13 bases. CDR3 coding DNA: TGTGCCAGCACCCCGGGACAACCGAACACTGAAGCTTTCTTT. Translated: CASTPGQPNTEAFF.

Written as DNA, the CDR3 is TGTGCCACCAGTGATGGTAGCTCCTACGAGCAGTACTTC. It specifies CATSDGSSYEQYF. This chain joins TRBV24-1 and TRBJ2-7; D is uncertain. The CDR3 contains 13 residues. The V gene lost 3 bases and the J gene lost 0 bases, with 5 bases spanning the gap. Germline CDR1 KGHDR, CDR2 SFDVKD.

The chain is built from TRBV9 and TRBJ2-1, with TRBD1 as a possible D gene (6 bases). V shed 7 bases and J shed 5 bases, with 19 bases lying between them. The CDR3 spans 15 residues. The germline V gene has CDR1 SGDLS and CDR2 YYNGEE. The CDR3 nucleotides read TGTGCCAGCGACAGACAGGATCAGGGACACAATGAGCAGTTCTTC. It yields the protein CASDRQDQGHNEQFF.

The CDR3 bases are TGCGCCACCCAGGAACAGACGGGACTAGCGGGCCCCGGGGAGCTGTTTTTT. Translating it yields CATQEQTGLAGPGELFF. The chain links TRBV5-1 to TRBJ2-2; 12 bases fit TRBD2. Losses at the gene ends were 9 bases for V and 6 bases for J; bases not matched to a gene: 15. The germline gives CDR1 SGHRS, CDR2 YFSETQ. This CDR3 contains 17 residues. The full variable domain, rest sourced from reference TRBV5-1 and TRBJ2-2, is KAGVTQTPRYLIKTRGQQVTLSCSPISGHRSVSWYQQTPGQGLQFLFEYFSETQRNKGNFPGRFSGRQFSNSRSEMNVSTLELGDSALYLCATQEQTGLAGPGELFFGEGSRLTVL.

The V and J genes are TRBV9 and TRBJ2-5; 8 positions match TRBD2. CDR3 length: 16 residues. Trimming took 3 bases from V and 0 from J; bases not matched to a gene: 7. In germline, CDR1 is SGDLS, CDR2 YYNGEE. The CDR3 region has the DNA TGTGCCAGCAGCGCTACTAGCGGAGGGTACCAAGAGACCCAGTACTTC. Its protein product is CASSATSGGYQETQYF. Together with reference TRBV9 and TRBJ2-5, the CDR3 gives the full variable domain: DSGVTQTPKHLITATGQRVTLRCSPRSGDLSVYWYQQSLDQGLQFLIQYYNGEERAKGNILERFSAQQFPDLHSELNLSSLELGDSALYFCASSATSGGYQETQYFGPGTRLLVL.

The V and J genes are TRBV6-5 and TRBJ1-6; D gene unclear. Trimming shortened V by 0 bases and J by 10 bases, and 13 bases separated the two germline ends. This CDR3 region has 15 residues. Per the germline V gene, CDR1 is MNHEY and CDR2 is SVGAGI. CDR3 nucleotides: TGTGCCAGCAGTTACTCAGGAGGGCCGGGGTCACCCCTCCACTTT. Protein sequence: CASSYSGGPGSPLHF.

The J gene is TRBJ2-5, the V gene TRBV2; 11 positions agree with TRBD1. Per the germline V gene, CDR1 is SNHLY and CDR2 is FYNNEI. CDR3 length: 15 residues. The V gene end was trimmed by 5 bases and the J gene end by 3 bases; junction bases not matched to a gene: 5. The CDR3 loop reads CASSRDRGVEETQYF. The CDR3 nucleotides read TGTGCCAGCAGTAGGGACAGGGGGGTTGAAGAGACCCAGTACTTC.

As regards this clone: The germline gene is not matched at one end of the junction; a read error may be the cause. The chain recombines TRBV6-6 with TRBJ2-7, with a tentative D call TRBD1 (5 bases). The CDR3 totals 11 residues. Germline CDR1 is MNHNY and CDR2 is SVGAGI (reference sequence). The CDR3 sequence: CASSYQGAGWF. As DNA, the CDR3 is TGTGCCAGCAGTTACCAAGGGGCAGGATGGTTC.

This clone was seen ten or more times. V and J are TRBV30 and TRBJ1-4; D call uncertain. V was shortened by 5 bases and J by 6 bases, with 10 bases between the two germline ends. The CDR3 runs 12 residues. Germline CDR1 reads GTSNPN; CDR2 reads SVGIG (reference sequence). For the CDR3, the DNA is TGTGCCTGGGGCCGCGGGTATGAAAAACTGTTTTTT. This translates into CAWGRGYEKLFF.

The chain links TRBV5-1 to TRBJ2-7; 9 bases align to TRBD2. There are 13 residues in the CDR3. The germline CDR1 and CDR2 sequences are SGHRS and YFSETQ. J gave up 1 base and V 9 bases, and 5 bases lay outside the gene matches. CDR3 residues: CATGREGSYEQYF. The DNA of the CDR3 is TGCGCCACCGGGCGGGAGGGTTCCTACGAGCAGTACTTC.